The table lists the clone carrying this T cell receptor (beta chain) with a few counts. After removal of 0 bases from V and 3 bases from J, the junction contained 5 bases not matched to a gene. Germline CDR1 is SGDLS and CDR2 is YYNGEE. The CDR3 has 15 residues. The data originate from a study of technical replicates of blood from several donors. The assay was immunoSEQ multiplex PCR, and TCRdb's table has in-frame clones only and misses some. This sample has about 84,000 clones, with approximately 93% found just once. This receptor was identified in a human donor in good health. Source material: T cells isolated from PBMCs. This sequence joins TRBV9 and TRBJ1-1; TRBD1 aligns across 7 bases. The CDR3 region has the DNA TGTGCCAGCAGCGTAGACAGGGGAGTGTACACTGAAGCTTTCTTT. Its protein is CASSVDRGVYTEAFF.